The present TCR beta chain was sequenced within a study of CD8 T cells in ankylosing spondylitis. Study-level points and caveats: In ankylosing spondylitis blood, a motif of roughly eight highly homologous TCR beta variants appeared characteristic. Significantly higher representation of disease-linked clones was reported for matched ankylosing spondylitis synovial fluid.

CDR3 length: 16 amino acids. The germline gives CDR1 SGDLS, CDR2 YYNGEE. The V gene end was trimmed by 2 bases and the J gene end by 5 bases; junction bases not matched to a gene: 11. TCRdb re-called the 5' RACE reads with MiXCR, one entry per CDR3 protein. The table has 29,000 or so distinct CDR3 sequences, about 5.3% seen once. This clonotype was counted between two and nine times. The antigen is unknown. J is TRBJ2-7 and V is TRBV9; 9 bases match TRBD1. Sequencing was carried out using blood, either unsorted or a sorted T cell fraction (not recorded which). The sequence derives from a female donor with ankylosing spondylitis or in good health (not recorded which). The CDR3 is CASSVTAGQGSNEQYF. CDR3 bases: TGTGCCAGCAGCGTCACCGCGGGACAGGGATCAAACGAGCAGTACTTC.